The next 16 T cell receptor beta chains were all read from a single sample in a study of blood T cell repertoires in COVID-19. Measured with immunoSEQ multiplex PCR; TCRdb has only the in-frame clones, and not every one. The top ten clones hold 9.5% to 12% of a sample with about 200,000 clones, approximately 85% of them seen once. Sample: peripheral blood. These receptors were obtained from a human donor with active or convalescent COVID-19. The donor label of this sample is uncertain.

This clone came up once. The chain has TRBV7-3 and TRBJ2-2; D is perhaps TRBD1 (6 bases). The germline V gene has CDR1 SGHTA and CDR2 FQGTGA. Trimming cost V 5 bases and J 7 bases, with 14 bases left between them. This CDR3 comprises 14 residues. CDR3 in amino acids: CASSEQGSNGELFF. The CDR3 nucleotides read TGTGCCAGCAGCGAACAGGGTTCGAACGGGGAGCTGTTTTTT. The whole variable domain, remainder taken from reference TRBV7-3 and TRBJ2-2, is GAGVSQTPSNKVTEKGKYVELRCDPISGHTALYWYRQSLGQGPEFLIYFQGTGAADDSGLPNDRFFAVRPEGSVSTLKIQRTERGDSAVYLCASSEQGSNGELFFGEGSRLTVL.

This chain uses TRBV5-6 with TRBJ1-4, with a tentative D call TRBD1 (5 bases). From germline, CDR1 is SGHDT and CDR2 YYEEEE. The CDR3 has 14 residues. Trimming took 1 base from V and 8 from J, leaving 12 bases between them. The CDR3 region has the DNA TGTGCCAGCAGCTTGCGCAGGGTGAGGGAAAAACTGTTTTTT. It encodes CASSLRRVREKLFF.

The chain joins TRBV7-3 to TRBJ2-1; TRBD1 matches at 8 bases. Germline loops: CDR1 SGHTA, CDR2 FQGTGA. There are 14 residues in the CDR3. The ends lost 5 bases at V and 8 bases at J; junction bases unmatched: 8. The DNA for the CDR3 is TGTGCCAGCAGCCCTCGGACAGGGCGCGATGAGCAGTTCTTC. It yields the protein CASSPRTGRDEQFF.

The chain couples TRBV6-5 to TRBJ2-1; D might be TRBD2 (6 bases). CDR1 and CDR2 (germline): MNHEY, SVGAGI. Trimming removed 7 bases at V and 2 bases at J, with 15 bases between. This CDR3 has 15 residues. Here the CDR3 reads CASTEGRFTYNEQFF. CDR3 sequence (DNA): TGTGCCAGCACGGAGGGCCGGTTCACCTACAATGAGCAGTTCTTC.

This clone came up once. The genes are TRBV30 and TRBJ1-2; D is perhaps TRBD1 (6 bases). Germline CDR1 and CDR2: GTSNPN and SVGIG (reference sequence). V was pared by 4 bases and J by 6 bases, with 18 bases between. This CDR3 is built from 14 residues. The DNA of the CDR3 is TGTGCCTGGACTCCGGGACATGGGTCCCATGGCTACACCTTC. Translation gives CAWTPGHGSHGYTF.

The chain couples TRBV28 to TRBJ2-3; 7 nucleotides align to TRBD1. This CDR3 spans 14 amino acids. Germline CDR1 and CDR2: MDHEN and SYDVKM. The V segment lost 6 bases and the J segment 2 bases; nucleotides outside the gene matches: 5. Here the CDR3 reads CASRSGTATDTQYF. The CDR3 DNA reads TGTGCCAGCAGATCCGGGACAGCCACAGATACGCAGTATTTT.

The chain uses TRBV6-1 and TRBJ1-2; D is unresolved. Looked up from germline, CDR1 is MNHNS and CDR2 is SASEGT. The CDR3 runs to 13 residues. V gave up 3 bases and J gave up 5 bases, with 10 bases separating them. As DNA, the CDR3 is TGTGCCAGCAGTGATGACGCGGTATATGGCTACACCTTC. Translating it yields CASSDDAVYGYTF.

The J gene is TRBJ1-2, the V gene TRBV3-1 (or the pseudogene TRBV3-2), with D perhaps matching TRBD1 (5 bases). Per the germline V gene, CDR1 is LGHDT and CDR2 is YNNKEL (reference sequence). V was cut by 2 bases and J by 5 bases, with 12 bases left in between. This CDR3 region has 14 residues. The CDR3 sequence: CASSQLQGLYGYTF. The CDR3 DNA reads TGTGCCAGCAGCCAACTCCAGGGCCTTTATGGCTACACCTTC.

The J gene is TRBJ2-7, the V gene TRBV18; the match to TRBD1 covers 10 bases. The CDR3 sequence is 16 residues long. Germline values: CDR1 KGHSH, CDR2 LQKENI. V lost 3 bases, J lost 6 bases, and 11 bases stayed unmatched. CDR3 amino acids: CASSPLPGQGYREQYF. Here the CDR3 DNA reads TGTGCCAGCTCACCCTTACCGGGACAGGGGTACCGCGAGCAGTACTTC.

The rearrangement joins TRBV15 to TRBJ1-2, with D perhaps TRBD1 (6 bases). Germline assignment: CDR1 LNHNV and CDR2 YYDKDF (reference sequence). V was shortened by 3 bases and J by 1 base, with 15 bases between the two germline ends. The CDR3 runs 16 residues. This CDR3 is CATSRWGHPDNYGYTF. The CDR3 nucleotides are TGTGCCACCAGCAGGTGGGGACACCCAGATAACTATGGCTACACCTTC.

The chain links TRBV12-3 or TRBV12-4 to TRBJ2-5; perhaps TRBD2 as D (6 bases). V lost 5 bases to trimming and J lost 5 bases, with 12 bases between them. The CDR3 length is 13 residues. CDR3 bases: TGTGCCAGCAGTCGGGGGAGGTGGGAGACCCAGTACTTC. This encodes CASSRGRWETQYF.

This clone showed up just once. This rearrangement joins TRBV28 to TRBJ2-4; D may be TRBD2 (5 bases). The germline V and J ends were trimmed by 10 bases and 7 bases, with 14 bases remaining between them. CDR1 and CDR2 (germline): MDHEN, SYDVKM. This CDR3 has 12 amino acids. CDR3 bases: TGTGCCACCCGTTTCGGAGGTAACATTCAGTACTTC. This gives the protein CATRFGGNIQYF.

This chain connects TRBV9 to TRBJ2-2; D might be TRBD2 (5 bases). Germline CDR1 is SGDLS and CDR2 is YYNGEE. The length of the CDR3 is 14 residues. Trimming shortened V by 4 bases and J by 3 bases, and 10 bases separated the two germline ends. The CDR3 protein is CASSHLGDTGELFF. CDR3 in DNA: TGTGCCAGCAGCCACCTGGGAGACACCGGGGAGCTGTTTTTT.

J is TRBJ1-2 and V is TRBV16; no reliable D call. The V gene lost 0 bases and the J gene lost 6 bases, with 5 bases spanning the gap. CDR1 is KGHSY and CDR2 is FQNENV in the germline V gene. The CDR3 is made up of 12 amino acids. CDR3 region: CASSQSSDGYTF. The CDR3, as DNA: TGTGCCAGCAGCCAATCCTCTGATGGCTACACCTTC.

The chain couples TRBV7-6 to TRBJ1-2, with 9 bases lining up with TRBD1. Germline CDR1 SGHVS, CDR2 FNYEAQ. V dropped 4 bases and J dropped 8; count of bases not matched to a gene: 8. The CDR3 is 14 amino acids. CDR3 coding DNA: TGTGCCAGCAGCTCCGGGACAGGGAAGGCGGGCTACACCTTC. Protein product: CASSSGTGKAGYTF.

This clone has only a few counts. The CDR3 loop is CASSLRRGGRNEQFF. CDR3 nucleotide sequence: TGTGCCAGCAGCTTAAGGAGGGGGGGTCGGAATGAGCAGTTCTTC. The chain employs TRBV7-9 and TRBJ2-1; TRBD2 is a possible D gene (7 bases). Trimming stripped 2 bases from V and 7 bases from J, with 15 bases between. Germline V CDR1 and CDR2: SEHNR, FQNEAQ (reference sequence). There are 15 residues in the CDR3.